This TCR beta chain was retrieved from a study of T cell responses to AZD1222 COVID-19 vaccine. Study outcomes and limitations: In all cases, repertoires were sampled only after the peak T cell response. Donors were mostly white British, more females; clonal diversity possibly underestimated.

The CDR3 runs to 16 residues. Trimming stripped 0 bases from V and 0 bases from J, with 9 bases between. CDR1 LGHDT and CDR2 YNNKEL come from the germline V gene (reference sequence). Concerning this clone: The antigen remains undetermined.

Clones were read by immunoSEQ multiplex PCR, and TCRdb kept only the in-frame ones, dropping some. Of around 150,000 clones listed, about 91% are singletons. The sample was peripheral blood, taken on day 0 of MenACWY control vaccination. The J gene is TRBJ2-1, the V gene TRBV3-1 (or the pseudogene TRBV3-2); D remains ambiguous. The sequence was obtained from an adult in good health. CDR3 sequence (DNA): TGTGCCAGCAGCCAAGATAGGGTTAGCTCCTACAATGAGCAGTTCTTC. It encodes CASSQDRVSSYNEQFF.